This TCR beta chain emerged from a study of OX40 agonist ivuxolimab in advanced cancers. Generated by immunoSEQ multiplex PCR, the TCRdb table keeps only in-frame clones and is missing some. Of 90,000 to 150,000 clones in the sample, around 91% are singletons; the top ten hold 0.55%. The CDR3 runs 14 residues. The germline V gene encodes CDR1 SGHNT and CDR2 YYREEE (reference sequence). V lost 8 bases to trimming and J lost 7 bases; unmatched junction nucleotides: 9. V is TRBV5-4 and J is TRBJ2-2; 9 bases match TRBD2. The clonotype comes from an adult with an advanced solid tumor such as melanoma, head and neck, liver or kidney cancer. Sequenced material: CD4+ or CD8+ T cells sorted from blood, taken in a trial of the OX40 agonist ivuxolimab. CDR3 DNA: TGTGCCAGTGGAGTAGCGGGGGACTTCGGGGAGCTGTTTTTT. It is translated as CASGVAGDFGELFF.